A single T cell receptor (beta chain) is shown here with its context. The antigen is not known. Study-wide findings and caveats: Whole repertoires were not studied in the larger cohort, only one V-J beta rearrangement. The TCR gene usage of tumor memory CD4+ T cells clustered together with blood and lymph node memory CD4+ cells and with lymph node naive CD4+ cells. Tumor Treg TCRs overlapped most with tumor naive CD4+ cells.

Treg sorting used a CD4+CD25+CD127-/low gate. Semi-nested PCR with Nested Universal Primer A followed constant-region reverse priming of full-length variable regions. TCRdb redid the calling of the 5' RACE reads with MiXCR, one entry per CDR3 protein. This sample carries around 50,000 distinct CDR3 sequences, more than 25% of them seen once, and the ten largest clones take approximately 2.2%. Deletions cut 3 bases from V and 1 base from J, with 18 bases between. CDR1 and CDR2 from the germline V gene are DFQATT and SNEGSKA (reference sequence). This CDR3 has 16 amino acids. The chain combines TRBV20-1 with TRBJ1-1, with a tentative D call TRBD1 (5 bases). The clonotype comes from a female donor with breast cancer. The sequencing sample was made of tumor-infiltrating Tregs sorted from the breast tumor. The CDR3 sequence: CSASGGRVFTNTEAFF. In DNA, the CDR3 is TGCAGTGCTAGCGGGGGTCGAGTGTTTACGAACACTGAAGCTTTCTTT.